This is a list of T cell receptor beta chains from one sample in a study of CD8+CD57+ T cells in acquired aplastic anemia. TCRdb used MiXCR to reprocess the reads, holding one entry per CDR3 protein. The table lists under 350,000 distinct CDR3 sequences, roughly half of them singletons. Sequencing was performed on sorted CD4+, CD8+, or CD8+CD57+ T cells (not recorded which) from PBMCs. These receptors originate from a human donor with severe aplastic anemia or a healthy control (not recorded which). Each CDR3 is given with its conserved first and last residue. A D gene is named only where the DNA matches it firmly. A row's size may be missing; if present it is once, few, many or a size class.

j_call v_call d_call clone_size cdr3_nt cdr3_aa
TRBJ2-5 TRBV4-3 TRBD2 - TGCGCCAGCAGCCAAGATTTCGGTAGAACTAGCGGGGAAGAGACCCAGTACTTC CASSQDFGRTSGEETQYF
TRBJ2-3 TRBV6-2/TRBV6-3 - few TGTGCCAGCAGTTACATTGAATGGCTGAGAACAGATACGCAGTATTTT CASSYIEWLRTDTQYF
TRBJ1-5 TRBV19 - - TGTGCCAGTCACTTAGGGACAAATCAGCCCCAGCATTTT CASHLGTNQPQHF
TRBJ1-5 TRBV7-8 - many TGTGCCAGCAGTCACTACCGGGACCAGGGGACGATCGCGAATCAGCCCCAGCATTTT CASSHYRDQGTIANQPQHF
TRBJ2-7 TRBV9 TRBD1 many TGTGCCAGCAGCGTGATGGGACAGGGGGCGAAAGAGCAGTACTTC CASSVMGQGAKEQYF
TRBJ2-3 TRBV25-1 - - TGTGCCAGCAGTGACGGGATGGGAACCTCCACAGATACGCAGTATTTT CASSDGMGTSTDTQYF
TRBJ2-7 TRBV5-6 TRBD1 many TGTGCCAGCAGCACACAGGGGGTCTACGAGCAGTACTTC CASSTQGVYEQYF
TRBJ2-5 TRBV7-2 TRBD2 few TGTGCTAGCAGCTTAGGTCGTCGACTAGCGGGAGATAAAGAGACCCAGTACTTC CASSLGRRLAGDKETQYF
TRBJ2-1 TRBV7-2 TRBD2 - TGCGCCAGCAGTTGTGGCCCGGGACTAGCGGGGAATGAGCAGTTCTTC CASSCGPGLAGNEQFF
TRBJ1-2 TRBV6-6 TRBD1 - TGTGCCAGCACCCGCCAGCAGGGGGGTAACTATGGCTACACCTTC CASTRQQGGNYGYTF
TRBJ2-3 TRBV9 TRBD2 - TGTGCCAGCAGCGAGCCCCAAGCGGGGGGCACAGATACGCAGTATTTT CASSEPQAGGTDTQYF
TRBJ2-7 TRBV7-2 TRBD2 - TGTGCCAGCTTTCTAGCGGGGGGGCCTTACGAGCAGTACTTC CASFLAGGPYEQYF
TRBJ1-2 TRBV11-2 - - TGTGCCAGCAGCTTAGGAGGTGGGGCTGAGGGCTACACCTTC CASSLGGGAEGYTF
TRBJ1-5 TRBV30 - - TGTGCCTGGGGTGTGGGAGGGGATCAGCCCCAGCATTTT CAWGVGGDQPQHF
TRBJ2-3 TRBV7-9 - many TGTGCCAGCAGCCCAGAGGCAGATACGCAGTATTTT CASSPEADTQYF
TRBJ2-3 TRBV9 TRBD2 - TGTGCCAGCAGCCCCCGGGCTAGCGGGGGATTCACAGATACGCAGTATTTT CASSPRASGGFTDTQYF
TRBJ1-1 TRBV20-1 TRBD1 - TGCAGTGCTAGAGATTACGGGACAGGGGGGCGAGCTTTCTTT CSARDYGTGGRAFF
TRBJ1-6 TRBV18 - many TGTGCCAGCTCACCACTAAGTAATTCACCCCTCCACTTT CASSPLSNSPLHF
TRBJ2-2 TRBV15 TRBD1 - TGTGCCACCAGCAACAGGGGCGTCGCGAACACCGGGGAGCTGTTTTTT CATSNRGVANTGELFF
TRBJ2-5 TRBV5-4 - - TGTGCCAGCAGTGATCGGGTGGGGGAGACCCAGTACTTC CASSDRVGETQYF
TRBJ2-7 TRBV7-8 - many TGTGCCAGCAGCTTAGCGGGACGGGGGACTCACTACGAGCAGTACTTC CASSLAGRGTHYEQYF
TRBJ1-5 TRBV6-4 TRBD1 many TGTGCCAGCAGTGAGGTAGGGGGCACGCCCCAGCATTTT CASSEVGGTPQHF
TRBJ1-2 TRBV12-3/TRBV12-4 - - TGTGCCAGCAGCAAAAGTTCTGGAGACTATGGCTACGCCTTC CASSKSSGDYGYAF
TRBJ2-5 TRBV6-4 - many TGTGCCAGCACGAGAAAGGTGGGGGGGCCTTCTGAGACCCAGTACTTC CASTRKVGGPSETQYF
TRBJ2-5 TRBV4-3 - many TGCGCCAGCAGCCAACAGTGGACAACAGAGACCCAGTACTTC CASSQQWTTETQYF
TRBJ2-7 TRBV20-1 - few TGCAGTGCTAGACTTCTAGCGCTACCCTCCTACGAGCAGTACTTC CSARLLALPSYEQYF
TRBJ2-5 TRBV7-2 - - TGTGCCAGCAGCCAAGCCCACCAAGAGACCCAGTACTTC CASSQAHQETQYF